This T cell receptor beta chain is drawn from a study of spatial heterogeneity in lung cancer (dated by TCRdb to the late 2010s). About the investigation overall: Beta-chain transcripts were consistently detected in greater numbers than alpha-chain transcripts, which likely reflects a higher abundance of beta-chain transcripts. In the raw uncorrected reads, each unique combination of TCR and UMI appeared on average more than ten times. TCR alpha and beta repertoires were quantitatively compared across multiple tumor regions, matched nontumor lung and blood in non-small cell lung cancer. The study linked features of the TCR repertoire to counts of nonsynonymous mutations, which were determined by whole-exome sequencing of tumor tissue. Both alpha and beta chains were TCR-sequenced in samples taken at surgery, namely 220 tumor regions, 61 to 65 matched nontumor lung samples and approximately 58 PBMC samples.

A word on this clonotype: The antigen it recognizes is unknown. Base qualities are missing; no much larger clone stands one base away.

The time point label of this sample denotes: sample taken at primary tumor resection. TCR sequencing used whole RNA extracted from tumor and nontumor lung tissue, or from cryopreserved PBMC samples, without cell sorting. Donors were over 60 patients with early-stage, untreated non-small cell lung cancer from the lung TRACERx cohort. Only patients for whom sufficient RNA was available from at least two tumor regions were selected for TCR sequencing. Findings and caveats that apply to the study as a whole: Additional single-cell paired TCR alpha and beta sequencing was considered necessary to confirm, at a functional level, the hypothesis that regional TCRs recognize regional mutations. Ubiquitous expanded tumor TCRs were found in blood more often at tumor resection than at routine follow-up.

The library was prepared using 5' RACE. These reads were obtained on a NextSeq 500. The TCR library protocol attached a unique molecular identifier to each TCR cDNA molecule to allow correction of PCR and sequencing errors. Per the authors' processing: TCR identification, UMI-based error correction and CDR3 extraction were all carried out with Decombinator tools. TCRs above a frequency of 2 per 1,000, corresponding to the top 1% of the tumor frequency distribution, were defined as expanded. Rényi diversity was computed with the R vegan package after subsampling each repertoire 100 times to 5,000 TCRs. CDR3 similarity networks were built from amino acid triplet string-kernel similarity, connecting CDR3s with pairwise similarity above 0.82. TCRdb reprocessing: public reads trimmed at Q25 with fastp, clones called with MiXCR, in-frame beta chains kept. All rows with the same CDR3 protein become a single entry with the most common DNA and genes. The V and J calls come from TCRdb's annotation, not from the publication. This sample comprises around 60,000 distinct CDR3 sequences, 7% to 10% of them detected only once. The ten largest clones add up to approximately 15% of the sample.

V and J lose 0 bases and 0 bases, and a span of 12 bases separates them. From its cysteine to its phenylalanine, the CDR3 spans 15 amino acids. Kept here is only the CDR3 DNA, which spans 45 bases and is read in frame from base 1. The CDR1 and CDR2 encoded by the germline V gene (reference sequence) are DFQATT and SNEGSKA. The chain was built from TRBV20-1 and TRBJ2-7, with TRBD2 as a weak D call on 6 bases. Source: PBMCs, taken at surgery. This clonotype was obtained from a female donor with early-stage non-small cell lung cancer. Read as DNA, the sequence is TGCAGTGCTAGAGATAGCGGTCCAAGCTCCTACGAGCAGTACTTC. Translated, it reads CSARDSGPSSYEQYF.